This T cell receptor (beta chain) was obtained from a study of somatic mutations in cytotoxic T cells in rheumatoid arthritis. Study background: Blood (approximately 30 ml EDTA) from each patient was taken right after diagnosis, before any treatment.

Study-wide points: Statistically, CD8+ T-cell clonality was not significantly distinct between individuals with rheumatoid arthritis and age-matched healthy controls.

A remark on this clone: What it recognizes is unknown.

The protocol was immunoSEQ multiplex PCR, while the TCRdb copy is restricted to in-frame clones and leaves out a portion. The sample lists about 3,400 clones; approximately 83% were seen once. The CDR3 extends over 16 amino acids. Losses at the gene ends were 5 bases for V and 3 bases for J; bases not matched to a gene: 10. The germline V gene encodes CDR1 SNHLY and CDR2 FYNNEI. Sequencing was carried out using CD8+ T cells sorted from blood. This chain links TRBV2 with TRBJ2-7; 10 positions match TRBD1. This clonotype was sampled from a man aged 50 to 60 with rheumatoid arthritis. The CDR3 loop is CASSILTGGADYEQYF. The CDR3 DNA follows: TGTGCCAGCAGTATACTGACAGGGGGCGCGGACTACGAGCAGTACTTC.